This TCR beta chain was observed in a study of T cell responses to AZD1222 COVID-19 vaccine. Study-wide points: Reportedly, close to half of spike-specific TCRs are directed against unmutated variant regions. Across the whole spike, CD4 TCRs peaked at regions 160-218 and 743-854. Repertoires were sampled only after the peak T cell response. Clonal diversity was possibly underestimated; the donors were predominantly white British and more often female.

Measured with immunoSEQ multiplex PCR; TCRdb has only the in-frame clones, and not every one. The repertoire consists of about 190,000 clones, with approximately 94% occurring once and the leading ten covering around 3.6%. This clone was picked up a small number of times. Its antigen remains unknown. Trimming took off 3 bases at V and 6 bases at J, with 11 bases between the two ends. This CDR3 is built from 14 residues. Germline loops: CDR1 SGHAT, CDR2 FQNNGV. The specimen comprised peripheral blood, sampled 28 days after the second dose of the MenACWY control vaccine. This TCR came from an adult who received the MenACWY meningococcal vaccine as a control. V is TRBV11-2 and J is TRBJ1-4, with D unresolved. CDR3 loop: CASSFRRADEKLFF. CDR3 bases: TGTGCCAGCAGCTTTAGAAGGGCGGATGAAAAACTGTTTTTT. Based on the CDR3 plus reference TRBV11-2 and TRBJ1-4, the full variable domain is EAGVAQSPRYKIIEKRQSVAFWCNPISGHATLYWYQQILGQGPKLLIQFQNNGVVDDSQLPKDRFSAERLKGVDSTLKIQPAKLEDSAVYLCASSFRRADEKLFFGSGTQLSVL.